Here is one TCR beta chain with its context. The germline V gene encodes CDR1 MNHEY and CDR2 SMNVEV (reference sequence). The germline V and J ends were trimmed by 6 bases and 10 bases, with 19 bases remaining between them. The CDR3 has 15 amino acids. Measured with immunoSEQ multiplex PCR; TCRdb has only the in-frame clones, and not every one. The sample lists 55,000 to 70,000 clones; around 90% were seen once. This entry belongs to a study of blood T cell repertoires in COVID-19. As for the study in general: There were acute and convalescent COVID-19 samples, and they came from the United States, Italy and Spain.

This TCR was sampled from a woman between 45 and 60 years old with COVID-19, enrolled during active disease. Sequencing input: peripheral blood. The chain has TRBV27 and TRBJ1-6; D remains unclear. The CDR3 is CASRDLEGIFSPLHF. The CDR3 DNA follows: TGTGCCAGCAGAGACTTGGAGGGAATTTTCTCACCCCTCCACTTT.